Here is one T cell receptor (beta chain) with its context. Its target is unknown. V shed 6 bases and J shed 6 bases, with 18 bases lying between them. The length of the CDR3 is 15 residues. CDR1 is MNHEY, CDR2 SVGAGI, per germline. These data come from a study of T cell responses to AZD1222 COVID-19 vaccine. Using immunoSEQ multiplex PCR, the repertoire was profiled, and TCRdb retains in-frame clones only, with some absent. The table has fewer than 150,000 clones, 85% to 95% seen once; the top ten hold 0.9% to 0.95%. Findings of the study overall: Targets within unmutated variant regions were reportedly found for nearly half of spike-specific TCRs. Sampled repertoires all dated from after the peak T cell response.

The specimen comprised peripheral blood, sampled on day 0 of AZD1222 vaccination. The clonotype was recovered from an adult in good health. The chain is built from TRBV6-5 and TRBJ1-5; possible D gene TRBD1, 5 bases. In DNA form, the CDR3 reads TGTGCCAGCAGCCGGACACCGCAATCGGGTCAGCCCCAGCATTTT. Its translation: CASSRTPQSGQPQHF.